Following are 24 T cell receptor beta chains from one sample sequenced in a study of shared clonotypes between healthy human individuals. TCRdb's table, derived via immunoSEQ multiplex PCR, lists solely in-frame clones and lacks some. Here the sample spans some 2 million clones, approximately 94% being singletons. CD45RO-negative cells were positively selected for CCR7, leaving out terminally differentiated effector memory CD45RA+ cells. The sequencing input was naive CD8+ T cells sorted from blood. These TCRs come from a man aged 18-30 years in good health.

For this clone: The junction departs from the called germline gene at one end, perhaps through a read error. The chain's CDR3 is CANSSEGWVGF. The DNA for the CDR3 is TGTGCCAACAGTTCAGAGGGGTGGGTAGGCTTC. V usage is TRBV27 and J usage is TRBJ2-7; D could derive from TRBD1 or TRBD2 (5 bases each). This CDR3 spans 11 amino acids. The germline V gene encodes CDR1 MNHEY and CDR2 SMNVEV (reference sequence).

The chain links TRBV5-4 to TRBJ2-4, with 9 bases identical to TRBD1. Trimming took 5 bases from V and 7 from J; bases not matched to a gene: 10. This CDR3 spans 15 amino acids. Per the germline V gene, CDR1 is SGHNT and CDR2 is YYREEE (reference sequence). CDR3 sequence reads: CASRSGTGMGNIQYF. CDR3 sequence (DNA): TGTGCCAGCAGGTCCGGGACAGGGATGGGGAACATTCAGTACTTC. The variable domain in full, with the rest retrieved from reference TRBV5-4 and TRBJ2-4, is ETGVTQSPTHLIKTRGQQVTLRCSSQSGHNTVSWYQQALGQGPQFIFQYYREEENGRGNFPPRFSGLQFPNYSSELNVNALELDDSALYLCASRSGTGMGNIQYFGAGTRLSVL.

The count of this clone is one. Other DNA sequences in this specimen translate into the identical CDR3. The rearrangement uses TRBV4-1 and TRBJ1-5; a weak D match, TRBD1 (5 bases). This CDR3 has 16 residues. CDR1 is MGHRA and CDR2 is YSYEKL in the germline V gene. V lost 0 bases to trimming and J lost 0 bases, with 9 bases between them. CDR3 in amino acids: CASSQDPGLSNQPQHF. CDR3 nucleotides: TGCGCCAGCAGCCAAGACCCAGGGCTTAGCAATCAGCCCCAGCATTTT.

The count of this clone is one. This chain connects TRBV10-3 to TRBJ1-2; 7 bases are shared with TRBD1. This CDR3 comprises 13 residues. Germline lookup yields CDR1 ENHRY and CDR2 SYGVKD. With V trimmed by 8 bases and J by 2 bases, 5 bases remained unmatched. In nucleotides, the CDR3 is TGTGCCATCCGACAGGGCCCCAACTATGGCTACACCTTC. It encodes CAIRQGPNYGYTF.

This chain uses TRBV10-2 with TRBJ1-1, with 8 nucleotides matching TRBD1. The CDR3 spans 14 residues. Per germline, CDR1 WSHSY and CDR2 SAAADI. V trimming: 11 bases; J trimming: 3 bases; junction bases outside the gene matches: 11. The CDR3 DNA follows: TGCGCCGGTCAAGACAGGGGAGCGGACACTGAAGCTTTCTTT. This codes for CAGQDRGADTEAFF.

Here the CDR3 DNA reads TGCGCCAGCAGCCAAGATTTCGAGAACCTGAACACTGAAGCTTTCTTT. Encoded protein: CASSQDFENLNTEAFF. V gene TRBV4-3 combines with J gene TRBJ1-1; D not resolved. The germline V gene has CDR1 LGHNA and CDR2 YSLEER. The V and J ends lost 0 bases and 0 bases respectively, with 11 bases between them. The CDR3 runs 16 residues.

J is TRBJ1-4 and V is TRBV10-3; D perhaps matches TRBD1 (6 bases). The CDR3 sequence is 17 residues long. V was cut by 0 bases and J by 5 bases, with 16 bases left in between. Germline lookup yields CDR1 ENHRY and CDR2 SYGVKD. CDR3 protein: CAISESRGDRKNEKLFF. CDR3 nucleotide sequence: TGTGCCATCAGTGAGTCGAGGGGTGACAGGAAGAATGAAAAACTGTTTTTT.

The chain combines TRBV23-1 with TRBJ1-6; D call uncertain. TRBV23-1 is given ORF status, its function remaining uncertain. V was clipped by 6 bases and J by 10 bases, with 19 bases between them. The CDR3 length is 15 residues. The CDR3 DNA sequence: TGCGCCAGCAGCCTACCACGGACCACATGGTCACCCCTCCACTTT. Its protein is CASSLPRTTWSPLHF.

This chain uses TRBV11-2 with TRBJ2-1; TRBD2 is a possible D gene (5 bases). V was trimmed by 0 bases and J by 6 bases, leaving 9 bases between them. The CDR3 spans 14 residues. Looked up from germline, CDR1 is SGHAT and CDR2 is FQNNGV. CDR3 loop: CASSLDSAGNEQFF. The CDR3 DNA reads as TGTGCCAGCAGCTTAGATTCGGCGGGCAATGAGCAGTTCTTC.

The chain is built from TRBV25-1 and TRBJ2-1; 10 bases match TRBD1. CDR3 size: 15 residues. CDR1 is MGHDK and CDR2 is SYGVNS in the germline V gene. V shed 7 bases and J 2 bases; nucleotides not matched to a gene: 5. The chain's CDR3 is CASTEGQGAYNEQFF. DNA of the CDR3: TGTGCCAGCACCGAAGGACAGGGGGCCTACAATGAGCAGTTCTTC.

In its sample, this clone was seen a few times. The chain employs TRBV27 and TRBJ1-6, with TRBD1 matching 10 bases. Germline V CDR1 and CDR2: MNHEY, SMNVEV (reference sequence). The CDR3 totals 16 residues. The V gene end was trimmed by 8 bases and the J gene end by 0 bases; junction bases not matched to a gene: 4. The CDR3 DNA sequence: TGTGCCAGCGGTGGACAGGGGGTCTCCTATAATTCACCCCTCCACTTT. Translation: CASGGQGVSYNSPLHF.

The gene calls are TRBV5-8 and TRBJ2-6, with D uncertain. The CDR3 runs to 15 residues. The ends were cut back, 1 base at V and 0 bases at J, with 5 bases in the middle. From germline, CDR1 is SGHTS and CDR2 YDEGEE. Here the CDR3 DNA reads TGTGCCAGCAGCTTGAGGGCCTCTGGGGCCAACGTCCTGACTTTC. Its protein product is CASSLRASGANVLTF. The full variable domain, rest sourced from reference TRBV5-8 and TRBJ2-6, is EAGVTQSPTHLIKTRGQQATLRCSPISGHTSVYWYQQALGLGLQFLLWYDEGEERNRGNFPPRFSGRQFPNYSSELNVNALELEDSALYLCASSLRASGANVLTFGAGSRLTVL.

This chain links TRBV6-6 with TRBJ1-4, with 7 bases fitting TRBD1. Germline V gives CDR1 MNHNY, CDR2 SVGAGI (reference sequence). The CDR3 loop spans 15 amino acids. The J segment lost 5 bases and the V segment lost 2 bases, leaving 5 bases of the junction unmatched. The chain's CDR3 is CASSYSRDRNEKLFF. In DNA form, the CDR3 reads TGTGCCAGCAGTTACAGCCGGGACAGAAATGAAAAACTGTTTTTT.

With respect to this clone: Other DNA sequences of this sample code for an identical CDR3. This chain links TRBV11-2 with TRBJ2-7; unclear D gene. This CDR3 spans 14 amino acids. V was pared by 1 base and J by 2 bases, with 9 bases between. Germline V lookup: CDR1 SGHAT, CDR2 FQNNGV. CDR3 loop: CASSLGAGAYEQYF. The DNA of the CDR3 is TGTGCCAGCAGCTTAGGAGCAGGTGCCTACGAGCAGTACTTC.

The V call is TRBV2, the J call TRBJ2-7; D may be TRBD1 (5 bases). Germline V gene sequence: CDR1 SNHLY, CDR2 FYNNEI. Between the trimmed V and J ends, which lost 5 bases and 4 bases, there was a span of 18 bases. The CDR3 totals 15 residues. The CDR3 spells CASSPGHLDLYEQYF. DNA for the CDR3: TGTGCCAGCAGTCCCGGACACCTGGATCTTTACGAGCAGTACTTC.

The chain couples TRBV9 to TRBJ2-6; D uncertain. Germline values: CDR1 SGDLS, CDR2 YYNGEE. V was clipped by 3 bases and J by 4 bases, with 8 bases between them. The CDR3 has 14 residues. CDR3 sequence reads: CASSDGSGANVLTF. CDR3 DNA: TGTGCCAGCAGCGATGGGTCAGGGGCCAACGTCCTGACTTTC.

This sequence joins TRBV27 and TRBJ2-6, with D possibly TRBD1 on 6 matching bases. The germline V gene has CDR1 MNHEY and CDR2 SMNVEV (reference sequence). This CDR3 region has 15 residues. Between the trimmed V and J ends, which lost 6 bases and 2 bases, there was a span of 11 bases. CDR3: CASRPAGAGANVLTF. In DNA, the CDR3 is TGTGCCAGCAGACCAGCAGGGGCTGGGGCCAACGTCCTGACTTTC. Using reference TRBV27 and TRBJ2-6 for the parts outside the CDR3, the full variable domain is EAQVTQNPRYLITVTGKKLTVTCSQNMNHEYMSWYRQDPGLGLRQIYYSMNVEVTDKGDVPEGYKVSRKEKRNFPLILESPSPNQTSLYFCASRPAGAGANVLTFGAGSRLTVL.

This sequence joins TRBV4-3 and TRBJ2-7; D is tentatively TRBD1 or TRBD2 (5 bases each). The V end was cut by 2 bases, the J end by 3 bases, with 11 bases between. CDR3 length equals 14 residues. Germline assignment: CDR1 LGHNA and CDR2 YSLEER. The CDR3 reads CASSQRVGVYEQYF. The CDR3 nucleotides are TGCGCCAGCAGCCAAAGGGTGGGGGTCTACGAGCAGTACTTC.

The chain combines TRBV13 with TRBJ2-7; D is undetermined. The CDR3 loop spans 16 amino acids. Germline lookup yields CDR1 PRHDT and CDR2 FYEKMQ (reference sequence). Trimming took off 2 bases at V and 4 bases at J, with 18 bases between the two ends. CDR3 DNA sequence: TGTGCCAGCAGCTTATGGCGTGAAGGGATAGTGTACGAGCAGTACTTC. Its translation is CASSLWREGIVYEQYF.

Remarks on this clone: This specimen includes other DNA sequences encoding the same CDR3. This sequence joins TRBV7-2 and TRBJ1-1; no clear D. The CDR3 is 11 amino acids. Per germline, CDR1 SGHTA and CDR2 FQGNSA. V was trimmed by 1 base and J by 5 bases, leaving 2 bases between them. The CDR3 nucleotides are TGTGCCAGCAGCTTAGGGACTGAAGCTTTCTTT. It codes for CASSLGTEAFF.

The rearrangement uses TRBV7-8 and TRBJ2-7; 15 positions match TRBD2. The germline V gene encodes CDR1 SGHVS and CDR2 FQNEAQ. This CDR3 spans 17 amino acids. Trimming removed 4 bases from V and 0 bases from J; junction bases left unmatched: 4. Here the CDR3 DNA reads TGTGCCAGCAGCTCCGGACTAGCGGGAGGGAGCTCCTACGAGCAGTACTTC. The encoded protein is CASSSGLAGGSSYEQYF. The full variable domain, with the rest looked up from reference TRBV7-8 and TRBJ2-7, is GAGVSQSPRYKVAKRGQDVALRCDPISGHVSLFWYQQALGQGPEFLTYFQNEAQLDKSGLPSDRFFAERPEGSVSTLKIQRTQQEDSAVYLCASSSGLAGGSSYEQYFGPGTRLTVT.

The rearrangement joins TRBV10-1 to TRBJ2-7; 11 bases agree with TRBD1. The CDR3 consists of 15 residues. V gave up 3 bases and J gave up 3 bases; unmatched junction bases: 4. In germline, CDR1 is WNHNN, CDR2 SYGVQD (reference sequence). The CDR3 is CASSDGTGGLYEQYF. The CDR3 bases are TGCGCCAGCAGTGATGGGACAGGGGGGCTCTACGAGCAGTACTTC.

Notes on this clone: This sample includes further DNA sequences coding for the same CDR3. This chain links TRBV9 with TRBJ2-1, with TRBD2 matching 9 bases. This CDR3 has 16 residues. The V segment lost 0 bases and the J segment 0 bases; nucleotides outside the gene matches: 1. Germline CDR1 reads SGDLS; CDR2 reads YYNGEE. CDR3 DNA: TGTGCCAGCAGCGTAGGCGGGGGGGCCTCCTACAATGAGCAGTTCTTC. Translation gives CASSVGGGASYNEQFF.

This sequence joins TRBV7-2 and TRBJ2-5, with 8 bases identical to TRBD2. Per germline, CDR1 SGHTA and CDR2 FQGNSA. This CDR3 comprises 16 residues. Trimming at V came to 3 bases and at J to 3 bases, leaving 9 bases not matched to a gene. CDR3 coding DNA: TGTGCCAGCAGCTTCTGGCGGGAGGCCGGTGAAGAGACCCAGTACTTC. Its translation: CASSFWREAGEETQYF.